These 16 T cell receptor beta chains were all obtained from the same sample, sequenced in a study of blood T cell repertoires in COVID-19. Libraries were prepared by immunoSEQ multiplex PCR; TCRdb keeps only in-frame clonotypes and omits some of them. Of about 260,000 clones detected, around four fifths appear once; the ten largest clones hold around 3.9%. Sample: PBMCs or T cells enriched from blood (not recorded which). Receptors were obtained from a man aged 30 to 39 with acute COVID-19.

The V and J genes are TRBV5-1 and TRBJ2-5; D call uncertain. V gave up 4 bases and J gave up 1 base, with 8 bases separating them. Germline lookup yields CDR1 SGHRS and CDR2 YFSETQ. The CDR3 is 13 amino acids. CDR3 residues: CASSVDTQETQYF. CDR3 in DNA: TGCGCCAGCAGCGTTGACACCCAAGAGACCCAGTACTTC. Complete variable domain (other parts from reference TRBV5-1 and TRBJ2-5): KAGVTQTPRYLIKTRGQQVTLSCSPISGHRSVSWYQQTPGQGLQFLFEYFSETQRNKGNFPGRFSGRQFSNSRSEMNVSTLELGDSALYLCASSVDTQETQYFGPGTRLLVL.

The chain has TRBV29-1 and TRBJ2-3, with D possibly matching TRBD1 (6 bases). V was pared by 7 bases and J by 11 bases, with 16 bases between. There are 11 residues in the CDR3. Looked up from germline, CDR1 is SQVTM and CDR2 is ANQGSEA. The CDR3 loop reads CSADRRAGQYF. CDR3 DNA: TGCAGCGCCGACAGGCGGGCAGGGCAGTATTTT.

This clone was counted once. The chain recombines TRBV6-4 with TRBJ1-2; perhaps TRBD1 as D (5 bases). The CDR3 is 15 residues long. Germline values: CDR1 MRHNA, CDR2 SNTAGT. V shed 0 bases and J shed 2 bases, with 10 bases lying between them. CDR3 nucleotide sequence: TGTGCCAGCAGTGACTCGACAGACTCGAACTATGGCTACACCTTC. Its translation: CASSDSTDSNYGYTF.

The rearrangement uses TRBV11-2 and TRBJ1-2; tentative D call: TRBD1 (6 bases). The CDR3 sequence is 12 residues long. Germline CDR1 reads SGHAT; CDR2 reads FQNNGV. Trimming shortened V by 5 bases and J by 8 bases, and 12 bases separated the two germline ends. CDR3 loop: CASSPAGVGYTF. The DNA for the CDR3 is TGTGCCAGCAGCCCGGCAGGGGTCGGCTACACCTTC.

The J gene is TRBJ1-3, the V gene TRBV6-5; D not certain. The CDR3 is made up of 12 amino acids. V lost 7 bases to trimming and J lost 4 bases, with 8 bases between them. Per germline, CDR1 MNHEY and CDR2 SVGAGI. The CDR3 reads CASTGPGNTIYF. CDR3 coding DNA: TGTGCCAGCACTGGGCCCGGAAACACCATATATTTT.

Concerning this clone itself: One end of the junction fails to match germline, which may point to a read error. The rearrangement links TRBV19 to TRBJ1-5; D ambiguous. The CDR3 has 15 residues. The germline V gene encodes CDR1 LNHDA and CDR2 SQIVND (reference sequence). The CDR3, as DNA: TGTGCCAGTAGTTCTGGGATAACTAGCAGTCAGCCCCAGCATTTT. This sequence encodes CASSSGITSSQPQHF.

The chain combines TRBV24-1 with TRBJ2-5; D is possibly TRBD1 (6 bases). Trimming took 5 bases from V and 3 from J, leaving 9 bases between them. CDR3 length equals 13 residues. In germline, CDR1 is KGHDR, CDR2 SFDVKD. This chain's CDR3 is CATSADSEETQYF. CDR3 nucleotides: TGTGCCACCAGTGCGGACAGCGAAGAGACCCAGTACTTC.

V and J are TRBV7-6 and TRBJ2-1; D is ambiguous. Trimming took off 1 base at V and 8 bases at J, with 6 bases between the two ends. The CDR3 spans 12 residues. Germline V gene lookup returns CDR1 SGHVS and CDR2 FNYEAQ. The CDR3 protein is CASSLERYEQFF. CDR3 nucleotides: TGTGCCAGCAGCTTAGAGAGGTATGAGCAGTTCTTC.

The chain uses TRBV2 and TRBJ2-1, with TRBD1 matching 8 bases. Germline V gene lookup returns CDR1 SNHLY and CDR2 FYNNEI. The CDR3 spans 13 residues. The V segment lost 5 bases and the J segment 9 bases; nucleotides outside the gene matches: 6. The CDR3 loop is CASSLGQEVEQFF. CDR3 nucleotides: TGTGCCAGCAGTCTGGGACAGGAGGTTGAGCAGTTCTTC.

The V gene is TRBV18, the J gene TRBJ2-3; D is uncertain. The CDR3 has 11 amino acids. V lost 4 bases, J lost 6 bases, and 5 bases lay in between. Germline assignment: CDR1 KGHSH and CDR2 LQKENI. CDR3 bases: TGTGCCAGCTCACTTCAGGATACGCAGTATTTT. Translation: CASSLQDTQYF.

This clone was counted a few times. The V and J genes are TRBV21-1 and TRBJ2-7; the table names TRBD2, a call not compared with the DNA. TRBV21-1 is listed as a pseudogene. The CDR3 has 17 amino acids. CDR3 bases: TGTGCCAGCCCAACTAGGACACCCGGGACTACCAGGGACGAGCAGTACGTC. This codes for CASPTRTPGTTRDEQYV.

CDR3 in DNA: TGTGCCAGCAGGACAACACAGGGAGCCAATTCACCCCTCCACTTT. The encoded protein is CASRTTQGANSPLHF. This chain links TRBV2 with TRBJ1-6, with D tentatively TRBD1 (6 bases). Trimming took 6 bases from V and 7 from J, leaving 16 bases between them. The CDR3 contains 15 residues. Germline CDR1 and CDR2: SNHLY and FYNNEI.

The V call is TRBV6-5, the J call TRBJ1-1; D remains unclear. The CDR3 has 13 amino acids. Looked up from germline, CDR1 is MNHEY and CDR2 is SVGAGI. CDR3 nucleotide sequence: TGTGTGACCGGACTAGGGTATGGGACTGAAGCTTTCTTT. The encoded protein is CVTGLGYGTEAFF.

The rearrangement uses TRBV7-8 and TRBJ1-2; D possibly corresponds to TRBD1 (5 bases). CDR1 is SGHVS, CDR2 FQNEAQ, per germline. V lost 4 bases, J lost 3 bases, and 18 bases lay in between. CDR3 length: 16 amino acids. This CDR3 is CASSSEGADSHYGYTF. CDR3 nucleotide sequence: TGTGCCAGCAGCTCCGAAGGGGCGGATTCTCACTATGGCTACACCTTC.

The chain joins TRBV15 to TRBJ1-2; the D is unclear. The CDR3 runs 14 residues. With 4 bases removed from V and 4 bases from J, the gap between germline ends came to 13 bases. Germline loops: CDR1 LNHNV, CDR2 YYDKDF (reference sequence). Here the CDR3 DNA reads TGTGCCACCAGCAATGGCGGTTCTTTCTATGGCTACACCTTC. Translation gives CATSNGGSFYGYTF.

The V call is TRBV5-1, the J call TRBJ2-2, with TRBD1 matching 7 bases. V gave up 5 bases and J gave up 3 bases; unmatched junction bases: 1. Germline lookup yields CDR1 SGHRS and CDR2 YFSETQ. The CDR3 runs 13 residues. The CDR3 DNA sequence: TGCGCCAGCAGAACAGGGGACACCGGGGAGCTGTTTTTT. It translates to CASRTGDTGELFF.